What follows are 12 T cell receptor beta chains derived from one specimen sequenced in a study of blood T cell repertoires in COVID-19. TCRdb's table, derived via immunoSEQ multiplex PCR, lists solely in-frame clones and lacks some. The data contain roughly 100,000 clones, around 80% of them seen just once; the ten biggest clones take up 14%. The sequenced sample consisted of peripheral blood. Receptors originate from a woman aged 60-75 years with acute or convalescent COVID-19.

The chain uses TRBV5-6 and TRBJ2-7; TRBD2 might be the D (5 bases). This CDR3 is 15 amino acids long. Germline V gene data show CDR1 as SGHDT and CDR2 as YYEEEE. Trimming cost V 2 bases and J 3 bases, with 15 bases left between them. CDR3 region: CASSFEGSYHYEQYF. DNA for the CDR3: TGTGCCAGCAGCTTTGAGGGCAGCTACCACTACGAGCAGTACTTC. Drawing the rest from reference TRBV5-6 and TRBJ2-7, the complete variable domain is DAGVTQSPTHLIKTRGQQVTLRCSPKSGHDTVSWYQQALGQGPQFIFQYYEEEERQRGNFPDRFSGHQFPNYSSELNVNALLLGDSALYLCASSFEGSYHYEQYFGPGTRLTVT.

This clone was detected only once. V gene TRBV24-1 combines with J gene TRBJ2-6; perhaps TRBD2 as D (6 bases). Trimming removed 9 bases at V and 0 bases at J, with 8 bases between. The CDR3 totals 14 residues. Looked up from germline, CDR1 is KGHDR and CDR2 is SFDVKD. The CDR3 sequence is CATWGVSGANVLTF. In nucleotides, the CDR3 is TGTGCCACCTGGGGGGTCTCTGGGGCCAACGTCCTGACTTTC.

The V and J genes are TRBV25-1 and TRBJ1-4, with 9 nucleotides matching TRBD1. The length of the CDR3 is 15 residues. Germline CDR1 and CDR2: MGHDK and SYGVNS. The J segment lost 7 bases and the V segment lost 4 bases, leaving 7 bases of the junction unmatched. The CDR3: CASSVSGTGSEKLFF. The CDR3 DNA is TGTGCCAGCAGTGTTTCCGGGACAGGGAGTGAAAAACTGTTTTTT.

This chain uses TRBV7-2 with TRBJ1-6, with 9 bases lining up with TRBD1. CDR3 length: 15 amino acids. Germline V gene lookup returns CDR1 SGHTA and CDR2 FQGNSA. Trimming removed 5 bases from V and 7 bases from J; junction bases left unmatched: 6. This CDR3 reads CASSPTGGFNSPLHF. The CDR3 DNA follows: TGTGCCAGCAGCCCGACAGGGGGTTTCAATTCACCCCTCCACTTT.

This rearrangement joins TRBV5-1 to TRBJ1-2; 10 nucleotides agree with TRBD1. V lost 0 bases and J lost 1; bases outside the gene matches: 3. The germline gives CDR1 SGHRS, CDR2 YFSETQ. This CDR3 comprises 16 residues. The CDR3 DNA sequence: TGCGCCAGCAGCTTGGCAGGACAGGGGGATAACTATGGCTACACCTTC. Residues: CASSLAGQGDNYGYTF.

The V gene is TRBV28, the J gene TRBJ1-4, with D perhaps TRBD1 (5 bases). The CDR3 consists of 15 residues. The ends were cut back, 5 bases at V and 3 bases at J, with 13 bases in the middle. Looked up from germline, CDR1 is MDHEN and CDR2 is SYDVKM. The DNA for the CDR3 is TGTGCCAGCAGTCCCCCAGGGTTGGCTAATGAAAAACTGTTTTTT. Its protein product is CASSPPGLANEKLFF.

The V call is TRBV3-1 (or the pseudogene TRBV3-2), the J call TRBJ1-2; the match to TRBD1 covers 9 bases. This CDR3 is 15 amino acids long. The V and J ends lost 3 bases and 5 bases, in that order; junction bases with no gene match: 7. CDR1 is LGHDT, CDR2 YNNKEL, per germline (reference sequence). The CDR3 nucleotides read TGTGCCAGCAGCCATCCAAGGACAGGGGAATATGGCTACACCTTC. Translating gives CASSHPRTGEYGYTF.

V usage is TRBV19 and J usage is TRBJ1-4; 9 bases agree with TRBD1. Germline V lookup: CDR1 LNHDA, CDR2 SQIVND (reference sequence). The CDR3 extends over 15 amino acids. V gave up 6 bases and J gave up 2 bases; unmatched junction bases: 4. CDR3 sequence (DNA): TGTGCCAGTAGGGGGACAGGGTCCACTAATGAAAAACTGTTTTTT. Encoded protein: CASRGTGSTNEKLFF.

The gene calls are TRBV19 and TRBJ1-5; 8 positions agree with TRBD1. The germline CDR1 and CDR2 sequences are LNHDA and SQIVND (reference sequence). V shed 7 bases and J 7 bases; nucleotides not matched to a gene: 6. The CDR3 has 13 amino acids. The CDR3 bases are TGTGCCAGTAAACCGACAGGGGACCAGCCCCAGCATTTT. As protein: CASKPTGDQPQHF.

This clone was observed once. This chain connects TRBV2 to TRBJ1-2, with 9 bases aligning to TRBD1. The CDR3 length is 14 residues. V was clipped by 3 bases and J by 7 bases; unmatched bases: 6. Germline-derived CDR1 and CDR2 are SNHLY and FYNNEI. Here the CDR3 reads CASSEGDRAIGYTF. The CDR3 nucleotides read TGTGCCAGCAGTGAGGGGGACAGGGCTATTGGCTACACCTTC.

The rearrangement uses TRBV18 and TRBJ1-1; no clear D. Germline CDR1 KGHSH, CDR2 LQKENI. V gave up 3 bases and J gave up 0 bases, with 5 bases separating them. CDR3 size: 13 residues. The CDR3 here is CASSPQMNTEAFF. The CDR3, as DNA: TGTGCCAGCTCACCTCAGATGAACACTGAAGCTTTCTTT.

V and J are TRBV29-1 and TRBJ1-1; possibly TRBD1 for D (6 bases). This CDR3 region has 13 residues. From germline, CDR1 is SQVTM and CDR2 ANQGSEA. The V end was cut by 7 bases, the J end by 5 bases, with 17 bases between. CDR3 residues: CSALTGTGTEAFF. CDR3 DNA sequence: TGCAGCGCTCTAACAGGGACGGGGACTGAAGCTTTCTTT.